The TCR beta chain under discussion was sequenced for a study of response to subunit inactivated influenza vaccine (dated 2018 in TCRdb). About the full investigation: To follow how T cells responded to a trivalent subunit inactivated influenza vaccine, the researchers relied on deep quantitative profiling of the T cell receptor repertoire. The paper's findings and limits, for the study overall: The authors suggested that each seasonal influenza vaccination may recruit only a limited number of new T cells.

The CDR3 measures 15 amino acids from cysteine to phenylalanine. Only the CDR3 DNA stays, 45 bases, in frame from base 1. Clipping removes 4 bases from V and 4 bases from J, with 8 as the unmatched junction base count. As encoded in the germline V gene, CDR1 is SGHTA while CDR2 is FQGNSA. Preparation of the library involved RT-PCR. Sequencing instrument: Illumina HiSeq 2500. The public reads were quality trimmed at Q25 with fastp and then assembled into clones with MiXCR by TCRdb, keeping productive beta chains. One record per CDR3 amino acid sequence lists the most common genes and DNA. Here the sample has hundreds of thousands of distinct CDR3 sequences; 15% to 20% occur a single time. The ten most abundant clones make up over 2.5% of the sample. Comments on this clonotype: The antigen this receptor binds is unknown. The sample holds no much larger clone one base away, and base qualities are not on file.

The TCR comes from a man between 50 and 75 years old who received an inactivated influenza vaccine. Donor details come from another sample of the same person, matched by shared clones. Sequences were derived from CD4+ T cells sorted from PBMCs, sampled less than 30 months after vaccination. The sequence is built from TRBV7-2 and TRBJ2-3; 7 junctional bases match TRBD1. The CDR3 reads as follows: CASSSRGGGADTQYF. The nucleotide sequence is TGTGCCAGCAGCTCAAGAGGGGGCGGCGCAGATACGCAGTATTTT. The CDR3 plus the reference TRBV7-2 and TRBJ2-3 genes for the other parts give the full variable domain: GAGVSQSPSNKVTEKGKDVELRCDPISGHTALYWYRQSLGQGLEFLIYFQGNSAPDKSGLPSDRFSAERTGGSVSTLTIQRTQQEDSAVYLCASSSRGGGADTQYFGPGTRLTVL.